This T cell receptor beta chain is from a study of blood T cell repertoires in COVID-19. In the study overall: Specimens from acute and convalescent COVID-19 originated in the United States, Italy and Spain. The analysed material was cDNA or gDNA that came from T cells, B-cell-depleted T cells, or PBMCs.

Authors' analysis steps: Reference gene primer amplification gave estimated nucleated cell counts. This table comes from immunoSEQ multiplex PCR, and its TCRdb copy is limited to in-frame clones, with some not included. V and J calls and clone size are given by that table; D and trimming were obtained from the DNA. The data contain about 190,000 clones, 88% of them singletons. The CDR3 covers 14 residues. Germline V gene sequence: CDR1 SGHDT, CDR2 YYEEEE. Trimming took 4 bases from V and 6 from J; bases not matched to a gene: 4. The V call is TRBV5-6, the J call TRBJ2-1; TRBD2 matches 10 bases. The specimen sequenced was peripheral blood. This TCR derives from a man aged 18-30 years with active or convalescent COVID-19. CDR3: CASSMLAGVNEQFF. CDR3 DNA sequence: TGTGCCAGCAGCATGCTAGCGGGGGTCAATGAGCAGTTCTTC.